The rows below give T cell receptor beta chains drawn from one sample of a study of cytomegalovirus exposure and HLA in healthy donors. Produced via immunoSEQ multiplex PCR; TCRdb's table is partial and in-frame only. This sample carries under 80,000 clones, about 70% of them seen once, and the ten largest clones take about 2.1%. Sequenced: PBMCs. The receptors derive from a woman in her 30s in good health and CMV-seronegative. Both conserved end residues are part of each CDR3. A D gene is named only where the DNA matches it firmly. Clone size is stated in some rows and not others, as once, few, many or a class when expanded.

cdr3_aa | cdr3_nt | j_call | v_call | clone_size | d_call
CASSPSGGGNEQFF | TGCGCCAGCAGCCCTAGCGGGGGGGGGAATGAGCAGTTCTTC | TRBJ2-1 | TRBV5-1 | - | TRBD2
CASSFALETQYF | TGTGCCAGCAGCTTTGCGTTGGAGACCCAGTACTTC | TRBJ2-5 | TRBV11-2 | few | -
CASSLRQSADTQYF | TGCGCCAGCAGCTTAAGACAGAGCGCAGATACGCAGTATTTT | TRBJ2-3 | TRBV5-1 | - | -
CASQDRDSQETQYF | TGTGCCAGCCAAGACCGGGACAGCCAAGAGACCCAGTACTTC | TRBJ2-5 | TRBV18 | - | TRBD1
CAWRVLGQGARTNTEAFF | TGTGCCTGGAGGGTACTCGGGCAGGGGGCGCGGACGAACACTGAAGCTTTCTTT | TRBJ1-1 | TRBV30 | - | TRBD1
CASSLRSGTERRQFF | TGTGCCAGCAGCCTAAGATCCGGGACAGAAAGGCGGCAGTTCTTC | TRBJ2-1 | TRBV11-3 | - | TRBD1
CASSLDFSGEQFF | TGTGCCAGCAGCTTGGATTTTTCGGGTGAGCAGTTCTTC | TRBJ2-1 | TRBV5-4 | - | -
CASRIFDSSNYGYTF | TGCGCCAGCAGGATATTTGACAGCTCTAACTATGGCTACACCTTC | TRBJ1-2 | TRBV5-1 | once | -
CASSESTGSSTDTQYF | TGTGCCAGCAGTGAATCTACAGGATCTAGCACAGATACGCAGTATTTT | TRBJ2-3 | TRBV25-1 | - | -
CASSAIDYSRDRPYEQYF | TGTGCCAGCAGCGCCATCGATTATTCCCGGGACAGGCCCTACGAGCAGTACTTC | TRBJ2-7 | TRBV2 | - | TRBD1
CASSSRQGDSYNEQFF | TGTGCCAGCAGCTCTAGACAGGGAGACTCCTACAATGAGCAGTTCTTC | TRBJ2-1 | TRBV11-2 | few | TRBD1
CASSYWTGGSYEQYF | TGTGCCAGCAGTTACTGGACAGGGGGCTCCTACGAGCAGTACTTC | TRBJ2-7 | TRBV6-6 | - | TRBD1
CASSMTSGGTTDTQYF | TGTGCCAGCAGTATGACTAGCGGGGGGACCACAGATACGCAGTATTTT | TRBJ2-3 | TRBV28 | - | TRBD2
CASSLGGHLGKTQYF | TGTGCCAGCAGCTTGGGGGGGCACCTGGGGAAGACCCAGTACTTC | TRBJ2-5 | TRBV5-6 | - | -